This T cell receptor (beta chain) originates from a study of beta chain features in type 1 diabetes (dated by TCRdb to the late 2010s). Context from the whole study: No differences in mean age, gender distribution, total cell number or subset yield were found between patients and healthy donors. In the study, TCRB repertoires of sorted circulating CD4+ T cell subsets from recently diagnosed type 1 diabetes patients were compared with those of matched healthy donors. Whereas all 28 donors provided naive and central memory subsets, regulatory and stem cell-like memory subsets were isolated from just 8 patients and about eight healthy donors. A total of approximately 100 million sorted cells were examined across all samples, and the number of cells per subset was strongly correlated with RNA yield. On the study overall, not on this receptor specifically: A moderate but significant shortening of TCRB CDR3 length was observed in type 1 diabetes patients in all four CD4+ subsets. Because cDNA was sequenced instead of genomic DNA, activated cells with high expression could be over-represented, although the groups did not differ in activation or CD3 levels. HLA sub-analyses involved small numbers of individuals, so any influence of HLA type on TCRB rearrangement remained unresolved. PCR might favor shorter templates, but patient and control samples were amplified and corrected together, so any skew would affect both groups equally. At VDJ recombination sites, patients with type 1 diabetes made fewer insertions and deleted more nucleotides, a pattern implying thymic rearrangement abnormalities. The naive, central memory and regulatory TCRB repertoires appeared to resemble one another more closely among patients than among healthy donors.

All of the isolated RNA was reverse transcribed with the High Capacity cDNA Reverse Transcription Kit, so expressed TCRB transcripts were sequenced. Deep immunoSEQ sequencing was applied to naive, central memory and regulatory T cell samples, giving an average of about 3.57 million total reads per sample. After sorted cells were lysed in RLT buffer, RNA was extracted with DNase-treated RNeasy Micro or Mini kits, with the choice depending on cell number. To prevent cross-contamination, every cell subset was processed on its own, while patient and healthy donor samples were processed together. The immunoSEQ multiplex PCR was used to amplify TCRB sequences from cDNA, yielding 87-bp fragments that span the CDR3 region. Amplicons were sequenced on the Illumina HiSeq platform. Per the source publication's procedure: Synthetic template baselines were used to correct PCR bias computationally, reads within Hamming distance 2 were collapsed together, and singletons that could not be merged were discarded. Reads were aligned against IMGT so that V, D and J genes, CDR3 length and insertions or deletions at six rearrangement sites could be assigned. Within each subset, clonotype counts were normalized to sorted cell number, and only after that were true diversity and Gini coefficients computed with the tcR R package. The overlap coefficient, calculated on TCRB nucleotide sequences, was used to measure repertoire sharing. Out-of-frame TCRB sequences from naive cells were analyzed to stand in for the pre-selection repertoire. Held by TCRdb, this immuneACCESS table contains in-frame sequences only and omits some clones. Under half of the omission traces to an unresolved V gene where checked; the cause of the rest is unknown. The DNA gave D and trimming, while V, J and clone size come from that table. This sample lists almost 350,000 clones; roughly a fifth were detected once. Roughly 0.045% of the sample rests with the top ten.

A note on this clone: What antigen it recognizes has not been identified. There are no base qualities to consult, and no much larger clone falls within one base.

Trimming at the junction amounts to 4 bases on V and 7 bases on J, and the germline ends lie 13 bases apart. The germline V gene supplies CDR1 SNHLY and CDR2 FYNNEI. The CDR3 covers 13 residues, taking in both the cysteine and the phenylalanine. CDR3 DNA is the only sequence kept; it has 39 bases, read in frame from the first base. From each donor, a single peripheral blood sample of about 100 mL on average was drawn into heparinised tubes. A BD FACSAria II was used to sort naive, central memory, regulatory and stem cell-like memory CD4+ T cells with a panel that included CD45RO, CCR7, CD25, CD127, CD95 and CD27. A purity above 95% was achieved for all sorted populations. Right away, PBMCs were isolated by Lymphoprep density gradient centrifugation and were stained directly, with no culture step. So that batch effects would be minimized, each experiment stained and sorted samples in pairs, pairing one healthy donor with one patient.

The sample consisted of naive CD4+ T cells from blood. Reading the label with the study, this specimen's cell subset or site is: true naive CD4+ T cells. Here the chain combines TRBV2 and TRBJ1-2; TRBD1 is a possible D gene, resting on 5 matching bases. This TCR derives from a woman aged 18 to 35 in good health. The CDR3 loop reads CASSGETVSGYTF. The sequence in DNA is TGTGCCAGCAGTGGTGAGACAGTGAGTGGCTACACCTTC.